This record looks at one T cell receptor (beta chain) sequence and its context. The germline V gene has CDR1 MDHEN and CDR2 SYDVKM. V was shortened by 6 bases and J by 1 base, with 16 bases between the two germline ends. The CDR3 totals 16 residues. This sample was included in a study of shared clonotypes between healthy human individuals. The protocol was immunoSEQ multiplex PCR, while the TCRdb copy is restricted to in-frame clones and leaves out a portion. This sample has about 2.4 million clones; 93% occur once, and the top ten carry roughly 0.36%. Source material: naive CD4+ T cells from PBMCs. The sample's subset: CD45RA+ positively selected. The V call is TRBV28, the J call TRBJ2-4; D is tentatively TRBD1 or TRBD2 (5 bases each). The source is a man between 18 and 29 years old in good health. Some clones in this sample may be carry-over from other donors' samples. The CDR3 nucleotides are TGTGCCAGCAGCCGAAGAGGGGTCGTGGCCAAAAACATTCAGTACTTC. Translated, it gives CASSRRGVVAKNIQYF.